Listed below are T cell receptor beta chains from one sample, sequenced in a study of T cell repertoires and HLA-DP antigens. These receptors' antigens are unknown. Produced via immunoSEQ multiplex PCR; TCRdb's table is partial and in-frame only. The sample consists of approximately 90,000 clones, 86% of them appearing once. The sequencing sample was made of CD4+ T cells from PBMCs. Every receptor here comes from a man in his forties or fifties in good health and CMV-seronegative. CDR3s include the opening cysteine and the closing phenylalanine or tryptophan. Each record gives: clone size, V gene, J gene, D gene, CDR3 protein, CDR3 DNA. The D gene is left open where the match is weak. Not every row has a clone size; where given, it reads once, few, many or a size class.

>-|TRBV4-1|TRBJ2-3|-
CASSQEGLGTDTQYF
TGCGCCAGCAGCCAAGAAGGGCTCGGCACAGATACGCAGTATTTT
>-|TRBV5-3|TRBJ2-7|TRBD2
CARSLFHFTSGDSYEQYF
TGTGCCAGAAGCTTGTTCCACTTTACTAGCGGGGACTCCTACGAGCAGTACTTC
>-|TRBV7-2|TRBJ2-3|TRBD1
CASSPGGLRTDTQYF
TGTGCCAGCAGCCCAGGGGGCCTACGCACAGATACGCAGTATTTT
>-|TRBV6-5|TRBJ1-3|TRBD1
CASKQQGALRNTIYF
TGTGCCAGCAAACAACAGGGGGCACTTAGAAACACCATATATTTT
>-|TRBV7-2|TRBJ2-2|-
CASSYGLNTGELFF
TGTGCCAGCAGCTATGGCTTGAACACCGGGGAGCTGTTTTTT
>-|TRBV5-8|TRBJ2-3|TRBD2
CASSLAGLAVSTDTQYF
TGTGCCAGCAGCTTGGCTGGACTAGCGGTCAGCACAGATACGCAGTATTTT
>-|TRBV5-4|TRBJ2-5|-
CASSGAGSQETQYF
TGTGCCAGCAGCGGGGCGGGGAGCCAAGAGACCCAGTACTTC
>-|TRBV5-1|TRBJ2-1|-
CASTDQGLSYNEQFF
TGCGCCAGTACAGATCAGGGGCTGTCCTACAATGAGCAGTTCTTC
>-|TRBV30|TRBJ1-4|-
CAWRAGLEKLFF
TGTGCCTGGCGGGCAGGGTTAGAAAAACTGTTTTTT
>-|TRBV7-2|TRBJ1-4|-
CASSFSATNEKLFF
TGTGCCAGCAGCTTTTCTGCAACTAATGAAAAACTGTTTTTT
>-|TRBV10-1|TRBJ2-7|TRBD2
CASSASGRSYEQYF
TGCGCCAGCTCAGCTAGCGGGAGGTCCTACGAGCAGTACTTC
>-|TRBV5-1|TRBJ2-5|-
CASSLVTYQETQYF
TGCGCCAGCAGCTTGGTTACATACCAAGAGACCCAGTACTTC
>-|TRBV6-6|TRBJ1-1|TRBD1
CASSFRTGVEAFF
TGTGCCAGCAGTTTCCGGACAGGGGTTGAAGCTTTCTTT
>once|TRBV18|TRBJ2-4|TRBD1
CASSHTGQGVGNIQYF
TGTGCCAGCTCCCATACGGGACAGGGGGTTGGAAACATTCAGTACTTC
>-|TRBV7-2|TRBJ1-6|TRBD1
CASKTVMGQGYNSPLHF
TGTGCCAGCAAAACCGTTATGGGACAGGGTTATAATTCACCCCTCCACTTT
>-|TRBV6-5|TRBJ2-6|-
CASSYSSGANVLTF
TGTGCCAGCAGTTACTCCTCTGGGGCCAACGTCCTGACTTTC
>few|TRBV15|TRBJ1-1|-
CATSRDNRVVEAFF
TGTGCCACCAGCAGAGATAACAGGGTTGTTGAAGCTTTCTTT
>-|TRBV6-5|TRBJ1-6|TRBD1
CASRQGQDLTPLHF
TGTGCCAGCAGACAAGGACAGGATTTGACACCCCTCCACTTT
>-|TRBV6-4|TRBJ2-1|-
CASSDSWLDNEQFF
TGTGCCAGCAGTGACTCTTGGCTAGACAATGAGCAGTTCTTC
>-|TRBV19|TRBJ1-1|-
CASKNTEAFF
TGTGCCAGTAAAAACACTGAAGCTTTCTTT
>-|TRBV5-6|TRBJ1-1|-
CASSLGGLLNTEAFF
TGTGCCAGCAGCCTGGGGGGGTTGTTGAACACTGAAGCTTTCTTT
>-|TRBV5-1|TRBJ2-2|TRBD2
CASSFQTLTSGRTGELFF
TGCGCCAGCAGCTTCCAAACCCTGACTAGCGGGAGGACCGGGGAGCTGTTTTTT
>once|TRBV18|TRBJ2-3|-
CASSQNVGSTDTQYF
TGTGCCAGCTCACAGAACGTGGGAAGCACAGATACGCAGTATTTT
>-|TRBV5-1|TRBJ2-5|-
CASSSQTGYQETQYF
TGCGCCAGCAGCTCGCAAACAGGATACCAAGAGACCCAGTACTTC